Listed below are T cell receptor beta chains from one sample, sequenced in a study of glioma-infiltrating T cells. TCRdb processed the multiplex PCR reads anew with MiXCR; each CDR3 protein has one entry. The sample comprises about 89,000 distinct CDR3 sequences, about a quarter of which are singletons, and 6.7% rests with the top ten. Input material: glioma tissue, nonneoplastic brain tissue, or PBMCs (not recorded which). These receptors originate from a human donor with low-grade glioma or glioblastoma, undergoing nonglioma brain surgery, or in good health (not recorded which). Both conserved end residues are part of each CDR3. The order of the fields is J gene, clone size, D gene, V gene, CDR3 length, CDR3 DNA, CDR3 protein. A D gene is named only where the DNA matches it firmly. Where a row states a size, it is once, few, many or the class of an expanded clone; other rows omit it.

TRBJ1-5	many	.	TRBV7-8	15	TGTGCCAGCGCGCAAGGGGCAGGGGGCAATCAGCCCCAGCATTTT	CASAQGAGGNQPQHF
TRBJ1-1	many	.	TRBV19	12	TGTGCCAGCAGGGGAGGGAAGGCTGAAGCTTTCTTT	CASRGGKAEAFF
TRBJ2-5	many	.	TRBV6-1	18	TGTGCCAGCAGTTATGAGGAGGCCCCGGGCCGAGGTGGAGAGACCCAGTACTTC	CASSYEEAPGRGGETQYF
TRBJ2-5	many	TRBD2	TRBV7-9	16	TGTGCCAGCAGCTCCGCCGGGACTAGCGGCTTCGTGGCCCAGTACTTC	CASSSAGTSGFVAQYF
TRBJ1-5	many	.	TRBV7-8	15	TGTGCCAGCAGCTTCAGAGAATATAGCAATCAGCCCCAGCATTTT	CASSFREYSNQPQHF
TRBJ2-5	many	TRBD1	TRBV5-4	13	TGTGCCAGCAGCTCGACAGGGCAGGAGACCCAGTACTTC	CASSSTGQETQYF
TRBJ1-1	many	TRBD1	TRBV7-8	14	TGTGCCAGCAGCTTACGACAGGGCAACACTGAAGCTTTCTTT	CASSLRQGNTEAFF
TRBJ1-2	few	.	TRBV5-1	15	TGCGCCAGCAGCTTGAGCGGGGGGCGCAACTATGGCTACACCTTC	CASSLSGGRNYGYTF
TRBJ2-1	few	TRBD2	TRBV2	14	TGTGCCAGCAAAGCCGGGGGGGCCTACAATGAGCAGTTCTTC	CASKAGGAYNEQFF
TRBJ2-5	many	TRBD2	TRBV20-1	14	TGCAGTGCTGGCACCCTTGGGGGGGAGGAGACCCAGTACTTC	CSAGTLGGEETQYF
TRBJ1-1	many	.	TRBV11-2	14	TGTGCCAGCAGCTTAGTCCTGGGGACATTCACTGCTTTCTTT	CASSLVLGTFTAFF
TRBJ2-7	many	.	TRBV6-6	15	TGTGCCAGCAGTTACTCCATATTATCCCCCTACGAGCAGTACTTC	CASSYSILSPYEQYF
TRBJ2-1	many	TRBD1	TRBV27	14	TGTGCCAGCAGTTTAACGCGGACAGGAAATGAGCAGTTCTTC	CASSLTRTGNEQFF
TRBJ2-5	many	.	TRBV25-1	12	TGTGCCAGCAGTGAACCTTACGGGACCCAGTACTTC	CASSEPYGTQYF
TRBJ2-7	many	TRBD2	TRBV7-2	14	TGTGCCAGCAGCCCAACGACTAGCGGTTACGAGCAGTACTTC	CASSPTTSGYEQYF
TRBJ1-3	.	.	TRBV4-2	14	TGTGCCAGCAGCCAGCGAGCGGGGGGAAACACCATATATTTT	CASSQRAGGNTIYF
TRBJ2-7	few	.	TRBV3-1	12	TGTGCCAGCAGCCAAGTAACCTACGAGCAGTACTTC	CASSQVTYEQYF
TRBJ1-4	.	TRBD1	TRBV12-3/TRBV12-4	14	TGTGCCAGCACTCGACAGGGATCTAGGGAAAAACTGTTTTTT	CASTRQGSREKLFF